This is a list of T cell receptor beta chains from one sample in a study of blood T cell repertoires in COVID-19. Clones were sequenced by immunoSEQ multiplex PCR, and TCRdb holds only the in-frame ones, with some missing. The sample lists around 140,000 clones, roughly 82% occurring once. The sample consisted of peripheral blood. These TCRs come from a man between 60 and 70 years old with active or convalescent COVID-19. Each CDR3 is given without its conserved first and last residue. Fields, in order: V gene, D gene, J gene, clone size, CDR3 protein. A D gene is named only where the DNA matches it firmly. Rows may omit the clone size; those that give it use once, few, many or a size class.

v_gene: TRBV19; d_gene: TRBD1; j_gene: TRBJ1-5; abundance: -; CDR3aa: ASRQGDGSHQPQH
v_gene: TRBV7-9; d_gene: -; j_gene: TRBJ2-3; abundance: -; CDR3aa: ASSRTGTDTQY
v_gene: TRBV9; d_gene: -; j_gene: TRBJ2-1; abundance: -; CDR3aa: ASSYINEQF
v_gene: TRBV6-2/TRBV6-3; d_gene: -; j_gene: TRBJ2-7; abundance: -; CDR3aa: ASSYRSDSTYEQY
v_gene: TRBV7-2; d_gene: -; j_gene: TRBJ1-5; abundance: -; CDR3aa: ASSLAMSGNQPQH
v_gene: TRBV6-4; d_gene: -; j_gene: TRBJ1-1; abundance: few; CDR3aa: ASSASVNTEAF
v_gene: TRBV11-3; d_gene: TRBD1; j_gene: TRBJ1-2; abundance: -; CDR3aa: ASSLDRGTGRLGYT
v_gene: TRBV7-2; d_gene: TRBD1; j_gene: TRBJ1-1; abundance: once; CDR3aa: ASSSPPGTGGKAF
v_gene: TRBV5-1; d_gene: -; j_gene: TRBJ2-5; abundance: -; CDR3aa: ASSFGGQETQY
v_gene: TRBV9; d_gene: -; j_gene: TRBJ1-2; abundance: -; CDR3aa: ASSASTAGYGYT
v_gene: TRBV4-1; d_gene: -; j_gene: TRBJ1-2; abundance: -; CDR3aa: ASSQIGLVWEQYDGYT
v_gene: TRBV9; d_gene: -; j_gene: TRBJ1-2; abundance: few; CDR3aa: ASSTGLAANYGYT
v_gene: TRBV12-5; d_gene: -; j_gene: TRBJ1-1; abundance: -; CDR3aa: ASGLGQMNTEAF
v_gene: TRBV7-9; d_gene: -; j_gene: TRBJ1-2; abundance: -; CDR3aa: ASSSPGESGYT
v_gene: TRBV19; d_gene: TRBD1; j_gene: TRBJ1-5; abundance: -; CDR3aa: ASSIGQGVNQPQH
v_gene: TRBV11-3; d_gene: -; j_gene: TRBJ1-2; abundance: -; CDR3aa: ASSLEGFGTSYGYT
v_gene: TRBV3-1/TRBV3-2; d_gene: -; j_gene: TRBJ2-3; abundance: -; CDR3aa: ASRNRQNFWGDTQY
v_gene: TRBV10-2; d_gene: TRBD1; j_gene: TRBJ1-3; abundance: -; CDR3aa: ASSTIAGGSSGNTIY
v_gene: TRBV19; d_gene: TRBD2; j_gene: TRBJ2-1; abundance: -; CDR3aa: ASSRTSGSLYNEQF
v_gene: TRBV19; d_gene: TRBD1; j_gene: TRBJ1-2; abundance: once; CDR3aa: ASSIGDRVSFSVSGYT
v_gene: TRBV13; d_gene: TRBD2; j_gene: TRBJ2-1; abundance: once; CDR3aa: ASSPFGGSAYNEQF
v_gene: TRBV18; d_gene: -; j_gene: TRBJ1-3; abundance: -; CDR3aa: ASSPLRAGAGNTIY
v_gene: TRBV5-1; d_gene: -; j_gene: TRBJ2-2; abundance: -; CDR3aa: ASSLPNRATGELF
v_gene: TRBV5-1; d_gene: TRBD1; j_gene: TRBJ1-1; abundance: once; CDR3aa: ASSLVTGHMNTEAF
v_gene: TRBV19; d_gene: TRBD2; j_gene: TRBJ2-3; abundance: -; CDR3aa: ASRTSGSTDTQY
v_gene: TRBV12-5; d_gene: TRBD1; j_gene: TRBJ2-2; abundance: few; CDR3aa: ASGSPDRGNTGELF
v_gene: TRBV9; d_gene: TRBD2; j_gene: TRBJ2-1; abundance: -; CDR3aa: ASSVWGGNEQF
v_gene: TRBV4-3; d_gene: -; j_gene: TRBJ1-1; abundance: once; CDR3aa: ASSHGGNTEAF
v_gene: TRBV9; d_gene: TRBD2; j_gene: TRBJ2-3; abundance: -; CDR3aa: ASSVYSAGGQDTQY
v_gene: TRBV6-1; d_gene: TRBD1; j_gene: TRBJ1-3; abundance: -; CDR3aa: ASSEHRGQGGNTIY
v_gene: TRBV19; d_gene: TRBD2; j_gene: TRBJ2-3; abundance: -; CDR3aa: ASSGTSVDTQY
v_gene: TRBV30; d_gene: -; j_gene: TRBJ1-2; abundance: -; CDR3aa: AWDRLGRGQRNYGYT
v_gene: TRBV10-3; d_gene: TRBD1; j_gene: TRBJ1-6; abundance: -; CDR3aa: AIRAGTGTNSPLH
v_gene: TRBV14; d_gene: -; j_gene: TRBJ2-7; abundance: -; CDR3aa: ASSQGRGPYEQY
v_gene: TRBV5-6; d_gene: -; j_gene: TRBJ1-2; abundance: -; CDR3aa: ASSKFVGQGLISGYT
v_gene: TRBV19; d_gene: TRBD1; j_gene: TRBJ1-4; abundance: once; CDR3aa: ASSIGDRNLEKLF
v_gene: TRBV9; d_gene: -; j_gene: TRBJ2-5; abundance: -; CDR3aa: ASSVDSGGLETQY
v_gene: TRBV6-2/TRBV6-3; d_gene: TRBD2; j_gene: TRBJ2-7; abundance: -; CDR3aa: ASSTGLAGYEQY
v_gene: TRBV6-5; d_gene: TRBD2; j_gene: TRBJ2-1; abundance: -; CDR3aa: ASRGLAANNEQF
v_gene: TRBV11-2; d_gene: -; j_gene: TRBJ1-1; abundance: few; CDR3aa: ASSPQGWPEAF
v_gene: TRBV18; d_gene: TRBD1; j_gene: TRBJ1-3; abundance: -; CDR3aa: ASSEDRGSSGNTIY
v_gene: TRBV4-1; d_gene: -; j_gene: TRBJ1-6; abundance: -; CDR3aa: ASSQDPQGMGNSPLH
v_gene: TRBV5-5; d_gene: -; j_gene: TRBJ2-1; abundance: -; CDR3aa: ASSLGLGSYNEQF
v_gene: TRBV10-1; d_gene: TRBD2; j_gene: TRBJ2-3; abundance: -; CDR3aa: ASSESGLAGVKDTQY
v_gene: TRBV4-3; d_gene: TRBD2; j_gene: TRBJ2-3; abundance: once; CDR3aa: ASSQDSAGGLRTDTQY
v_gene: TRBV6-6; d_gene: TRBD1; j_gene: TRBJ1-1; abundance: few; CDR3aa: ASSHRGTGGTEAF
v_gene: TRBV14; d_gene: TRBD1; j_gene: TRBJ1-3; abundance: few; CDR3aa: ASSQDYRGGYTIY
v_gene: TRBV5-6; d_gene: TRBD1; j_gene: TRBJ2-7; abundance: few; CDR3aa: ASSEQGKGYEQY
v_gene: TRBV5-4; d_gene: TRBD1; j_gene: TRBJ1-4; abundance: -; CDR3aa: ASRIQGAGEKLF
v_gene: TRBV7-9; d_gene: TRBD1; j_gene: TRBJ1-1; abundance: -; CDR3aa: ASSLSTGDTEAF